These 28 T cell receptor beta chains originate from one sample sequenced in a study of T cells in localized non-small cell lung cancer. Libraries were prepared by immunoSEQ multiplex PCR; TCRdb keeps only in-frame clonotypes and omits some of them. The table lists several thousand clones, around 87% of them singletons, with approximately 30% in the top ten. The sample was peripheral blood, taken before any cancer treatment. The origin of the receptors is a male donor older than 55 with stage III lung adenocarcinoma.

This clone has just a few counts. This chain joins TRBV7-9 and TRBJ1-5; no firm D call. The CDR3 is made up of 12 amino acids. Trimming took 5 bases from V and 2 from J, leaving 4 bases between them. The germline CDR1 and CDR2 sequences are SEHNR and FQNEAQ (reference sequence). The CDR3 is CASSRGNQPQHF. For the CDR3, the DNA is TGTGCCAGCAGCCGGGGCAATCAGCCCCAGCATTTT.

This clone occurred once. V gene TRBV5-1 combines with J gene TRBJ2-1; maybe TRBD1 (6 bases). Trimming left V 0 bases short and J 6 bases short, with 10 bases between. This CDR3 has 14 residues. From germline, CDR1 is SGHRS and CDR2 YFSETQ. Written as DNA, the CDR3 is TGCGCCAGCAGCTTGGACAGGGCTCCCAATGAGCAGTTCTTC. Translating it yields CASSLDRAPNEQFF.

The chain has TRBV19 and TRBJ1-5, with 10 bases lining up with TRBD1. The CDR3 loop spans 15 amino acids. V was pared by 6 bases and J by 2 bases, with 4 bases of the junction left unmatched. Germline CDR1 is LNHDA and CDR2 is SQIVND (reference sequence). CDR3 coding DNA: TGTGCCAGTAGAAGGGGACAGGGGCGCAATCAGCCCCAGCATTTT. Translated, it gives CASRRGQGRNQPQHF.

The genes are TRBV28 and TRBJ2-2; the D gene could be TRBD1 or TRBD2 (5 bases each). CDR1 and CDR2 (germline): MDHEN, SYDVKM. There are 14 residues in the CDR3. Trimming took 6 bases from V and 4 from J, leaving 12 bases between them. The DNA for the CDR3 is TGTGCCAGCAGCCCGGGACCGGGCACCGGGGAGCTGTTTTTT. It codes for CASSPGPGTGELFF.

V gene TRBV7-8 combines with J gene TRBJ2-1; TRBD2 matches at 11 bases. Germline V gene lookup returns CDR1 SGHVS and CDR2 FQNEAQ. With 2 bases clipped from V and 8 bases from J, the junction kept 2 bases outside the gene matches. The CDR3 totals 14 residues. As DNA, the CDR3 is TGTGCCAGCAGCTTAAGGGGACTAGCGGATGAGCAGTTCTTC. This sequence encodes CASSLRGLADEQFF.

The rearrangement joins TRBV4-3 to TRBJ2-5; D possibly corresponds to TRBD2 (5 bases). V was shortened by 4 bases and J by 4 bases, with 10 bases between the two germline ends. The CDR3 runs to 13 residues. The germline CDR1 and CDR2 sequences are LGHNA and YSLEER. For the CDR3, the DNA is TGCGCCAGCAGCCCAAGAGAGGGAGAGACCCAGTACTTC. Amino acids: CASSPREGETQYF.

The chain couples TRBV7-6 to TRBJ2-1, with 7 bases aligning to TRBD2. With 5 bases clipped from V and 6 bases from J, the junction kept 7 bases outside the gene matches. The CDR3 sequence is 14 residues long. The germline gives CDR1 SGHVS, CDR2 FNYEAQ. This CDR3 is CASSRPGLLNEQFF. The CDR3 coding sequence is TGTGCCAGCAGCCGACCGGGACTACTCAATGAGCAGTTCTTC.

This clone was counted once. V gene TRBV7-8 combines with J gene TRBJ2-7, with a weak D call TRBD1 (5 bases). This CDR3 has 13 residues. Trimming took 1 base from V and 5 from J, leaving 9 bases between them. Germline CDR1 and CDR2: SGHVS and FQNEAQ. CDR3 coding DNA: TGTGCCAGCAGCTTAGTTGACAGCCACGAGCAGTACTTC. This sequence encodes CASSLVDSHEQYF.

The chain employs TRBV6-5 and TRBJ1-2, with D tentatively TRBD1 (6 bases). Germline CDR1 is MNHEY and CDR2 is SVGAGI. V lost 7 bases and J 3 bases, leaving 12 bases between the germline ends. This CDR3 contains 13 residues. CDR3 nucleotides: TGTGCCAGCATCGGGGGCATGGACTATGGCTACACCTTC. Translated, it gives CASIGGMDYGYTF.

This clone showed up just once. The rearrangement joins TRBV9 to TRBJ2-7; a weak D match, TRBD1 (6 bases). V was cut by 0 bases and J by 0 bases, with 10 bases left in between. This CDR3 is built from 15 residues. In germline, CDR1 is SGDLS, CDR2 YYNGEE. The CDR3 DNA reads as TGTGCCAGCAGCGTAGATACAGGGAGCTCCTACGAGCAGTACTTC. It codes for CASSVDTGSSYEQYF. Based on the CDR3 plus reference TRBV9 and TRBJ2-7, the full variable domain is DSGVTQTPKHLITATGQRVTLRCSPRSGDLSVYWYQQSLDQGLQFLIQYYNGEERAKGNILERFSAQQFPDLHSELNLSSLELGDSALYFCASSVDTGSSYEQYFGPGTRLTVT.

This chain uses TRBV7-9 with TRBJ1-4; D possibly corresponds to TRBD1 (6 bases). Germline loops: CDR1 SEHNR, CDR2 FQNEAQ (reference sequence). Trimming stripped 2 bases from V and 8 bases from J, with 27 bases between. The CDR3 extends over 19 amino acids. The CDR3 DNA reads as TGTGCCAGCAGCTTACCCCGCCCGGACAGCCGAGCAATGAAGGAAAAACTGTTTTTT. Protein sequence: CASSLPRPDSRAMKEKLFF.

V gene TRBV6-4 combines with J gene TRBJ2-7; the D gene is possibly TRBD1 (5 bases). V lost 4 bases, J lost 7 bases, and 23 bases lay in between. Germline-derived CDR1 and CDR2 are MRHNA and SNTAGT. The CDR3 is 16 amino acids. CDR3 protein: CASSATGTGPPREQYF. The DNA for the CDR3 is TGTGCCAGCAGTGCCACAGGAACAGGTCCCCCAAGGGAGCAGTACTTC.

This chain joins TRBV7-9 and TRBJ1-1, with a weak D call TRBD1 (6 bases). CDR1 and CDR2 (germline): SEHNR, FQNEAQ (reference sequence). This CDR3 has 17 residues. V was cut by 5 bases and J by 1 base, with 20 bases left in between. The CDR3, as DNA: TGTGCCAGCAGCCCAGGAGGTGCAGGGGCGGGGAACACTGAAGCTTTCTTT. Translated: CASSPGGAGAGNTEAFF.

This chain uses TRBV7-9 with TRBJ2-5; D is unclear. Trimming left V 1 base short and J 0 bases short, with 3 bases between. Germline V CDR1 and CDR2: SEHNR, FQNEAQ (reference sequence). The CDR3 is 13 amino acids. The CDR3 sequence is CASSLGHQETQYF. The CDR3 DNA sequence: TGTGCCAGCAGCTTAGGACACCAAGAGACCCAGTACTTC.

The chain links TRBV6-4 to TRBJ2-3; D is unresolved. The germline V gene has CDR1 MRHNA and CDR2 SNTAGT. V was trimmed by 0 bases and J by 3 bases, leaving 4 bases between them. There are 13 residues in the CDR3. The CDR3 nucleotides are TGTGCCAGCAGTGACTCAGAGACAGATACGCAGTATTTT. It is translated as CASSDSETDTQYF.

The V and J genes are TRBV5-1 and TRBJ2-2; 7 bases line up with TRBD1. V shed 4 bases and J 4 bases; nucleotides not matched to a gene: 7. The CDR3 runs 15 residues. CDR1 is SGHRS, CDR2 YFSETQ, per germline. This chain's CDR3 is CASSTHRGFTGELFF. The CDR3 DNA reads as TGCGCCAGCAGCACCCACAGGGGCTTCACCGGGGAGCTGTTTTTT.

The sample holds a few counts of this clone. The rearrangement uses TRBV19 and TRBJ1-2; D might be TRBD1 (5 bases). This CDR3 comprises 11 residues. The V gene lost 4 bases and the J gene lost 7 bases, with 7 bases spanning the gap. The germline V gene encodes CDR1 LNHDA and CDR2 SQIVND (reference sequence). This CDR3 reads CASSKGLGYTF. CDR3 bases: TGTGCCAGTAGTAAGGGGCTTGGCTACACCTTC.

The V call is TRBV11-2, the J call TRBJ2-1; D is unclear. Trimming took 2 bases from V and 0 from J, leaving 8 bases between them. Germline-derived CDR1 and CDR2 are SGHAT and FQNNGV. The CDR3 loop spans 15 amino acids. The DNA of the CDR3 is TGTGCCAGCAGCTTATTTGAGAGCTCCTACAATGAGCAGTTCTTC. Translation: CASSLFESSYNEQFF.

This chain joins TRBV9 and TRBJ1-4, with 7 nucleotides matching TRBD1. The CDR3 covers 15 residues. CDR1 is SGDLS and CDR2 is YYNGEE in the germline V gene. Trimming cost V 3 bases and J 8 bases; bases outside gene matches: 10. The CDR3 DNA follows: TGTGCCAGCAGCGCAGGGGGGAGGGGTGACGAAAAACTGTTTTTT. As protein: CASSAGGRGDEKLFF.

The chain carries TRBV5-6 and TRBJ2-1; 8 nucleotides match TRBD2. With V trimmed by 1 base and J by 4 bases, 16 bases remained unmatched. Germline loops: CDR1 SGHDT, CDR2 YYEEEE. The CDR3 runs 19 residues. The CDR3 loop reads CASSLRDYRSGEGYNEQFF. In DNA form, the CDR3 reads TGTGCCAGCAGCTTGAGGGACTACCGTAGCGGGGAAGGATACAATGAGCAGTTCTTC.

CDR3 nucleotide sequence: TGTGCCAGCAGTTACTCTTGGCCAGGTACGCAGTATTTT. Translating it yields CASSYSWPGTQYF. The chain uses TRBV6-5 and TRBJ2-3, with D unresolved. The V and J ends lost 0 bases and 8 bases respectively, with 9 bases between them. The CDR3 spans 13 residues. Germline CDR1 reads MNHEY; CDR2 reads SVGAGI.

This clone was seen a handful of times. The chain has TRBV29-1 and TRBJ2-1; 13 nucleotides line up with TRBD2. Germline CDR1 SQVTM, CDR2 ANQGSEA. This CDR3 comprises 16 residues. V trimming: 7 bases; J trimming: 2 bases; junction bases outside the gene matches: 8. CDR3 loop: CSAFGTSGVPYNEQFF. Written as DNA, the CDR3 is TGCAGCGCTTTCGGGACTAGCGGGGTTCCCTACAATGAGCAGTTCTTC.

Here the CDR3 reads CAISESTTGTNEQFF. CDR3 DNA sequence: TGTGCCATCAGTGAGTCGACGACAGGGACAAATGAGCAGTTCTTC. The chain links TRBV10-3 to TRBJ2-1; 7 bases map to TRBD1. The CDR3 is made up of 15 amino acids. In germline, CDR1 is ENHRY, CDR2 SYGVKD. Losses at the gene ends were 0 bases for V and 7 bases for J; bases not matched to a gene: 6.

The rearrangement joins TRBV13 to TRBJ1-3; D ambiguous. The CDR3 spans 16 residues. CDR1 and CDR2 from the germline V gene are PRHDT and FYEKMQ (reference sequence). V was clipped by 3 bases and J by 0 bases, with 12 bases between them. Here the CDR3 reads CASSFSPGSSGNTIYF. In DNA, the CDR3 is TGTGCCAGCAGCTTTTCCCCGGGTAGCTCTGGAAACACCATATATTTT.

The chain links TRBV15 to TRBJ1-1, with no clear D. V lost 0 bases and J lost 0, with 17 bases in between. The CDR3 length is 18 residues. In germline, CDR1 is LNHNV, CDR2 YYDKDF (reference sequence). For the CDR3, the DNA is TGTGCCACCAGCAGAGATGCGGAAGGGAATCCAATGAACACTGAAGCTTTCTTT. This sequence encodes CATSRDAEGNPMNTEAFF.

The chain is built from TRBV7-9 and TRBJ2-5; TRBD2 aligns across 7 bases. J lost 3 bases, V lost 5 bases, and 9 bases had no gene match. The germline CDR1 and CDR2 sequences are SEHNR and FQNEAQ (reference sequence). The length of the CDR3 is 15 residues. The DNA for the CDR3 is TGTGCCAGCAGCCCAGTCATGGGAGGGAAAGAGACCCAGTACTTC. Its translation: CASSPVMGGKETQYF.

DNA of the CDR3: TGTGCCAGCAGTTTAGCGGGCCTATCTAGCGGGAGGGGCTCCTACGAGCAGTACTTC. Protein: CASSLAGLSSGRGSYEQYF. The chain employs TRBV28 and TRBJ2-7, with TRBD2 matching 12 bases. The V and J ends lost 2 bases and 0 bases, in that order; junction bases with no gene match: 11. The CDR3 contains 19 residues. The germline V gene encodes CDR1 MDHEN and CDR2 SYDVKM.

The chain uses TRBV25-1 and TRBJ2-1, with 7 bases matching TRBD2. J gave up 6 bases and V 3 bases, and 2 bases lay outside the gene matches. Germline V gene data show CDR1 as MGHDK and CDR2 as SYGVNS. The CDR3 contains 13 residues. CDR3 in DNA: TGTGCCAGCAGTGAGACTAGCTCCAATGAGCAGTTCTTC. This encodes CASSETSSNEQFF.